This T cell receptor beta chain is drawn from a study of shared clonotypes between healthy human individuals. Over several immunoSEQ plates, each subset's genomic DNA was distributed in even portions. The method was immunoSEQ multiplex PCR; TCRdb's version includes in-frame clones alone and lacks a portion of them. The repertoire includes 2 million to 2.5 million clones, 90% to 97% of them detected once, and roughly 0.13% sits in the top ten. On this clone: Antigen: not known.

Overall study findings and caveats: Several donors shared approximately 5% of their naive CD4 clonotypes. The generation probabilities recorded for non-shared clonotypes fell below those of clonotypes shared by all four donors. Tissue TCR repertoires likely differ from these blood-only repertoires.

Trimming took 2 bases from V and 6 from J; bases not matched to a gene: 8. The germline V gene encodes CDR1 MNHNS and CDR2 SASEGT. CDR3 length equals 16 residues. This chain connects TRBV6-1 to TRBJ2-1, with 9 bases aligning to TRBD1. Sequencing was done on a sample of naive CD4+ T cells sorted from blood. Subset defined: CD45RA+ positively selected. This clonotype was obtained from a man younger than 35 in good health. DNA of the CDR3: TGTGCCAGCAGTGAACGGGACAGGGTAGGGGGCAATGAGCAGTTCTTC. Translating gives CASSERDRVGGNEQFF.